This T cell receptor beta chain comes out of a study of CD8+ T cells in alopecia areata. Regarding the study as a whole: Possibly as an HLA-related effect, TCR sharing across patients appeared less clear than in mice. Normal-skin resident alphabeta T cells also appear among scalp sample sequences.

Concerning this clone itself: The antigen is undetermined.

The germline V gene has CDR1 ENHRY and CDR2 SYGVKD. The CDR3 is 12 residues long. The V and J ends lost 8 bases and 5 bases, in that order; junction bases with no gene match: 3. Specimens obtained from alopecia areata patients comprised lesional scalp punch biopsies and peripheral blood. Isolation of CD4+ and CD8+ T cells from PBMCs was achieved by sorting. Following extraction, RNA underwent reverse transcription to cDNA, which served as the sequencing template. Sequenced by immunoSEQ multiplex PCR; TCRdb stores in-frame clones only, minus some. This sample carries hundreds of thousands of clones, roughly 69% of them seen once, and the ten largest clones take 1.2%.

This chain links TRBV10-3 with TRBJ2-5; 9 nucleotides align to TRBD1. The sequencing used CD4+ T cells sorted from blood, collected at week 0. This receptor was identified in a human donor with alopecia areata. The CDR3 here is CAIRDREETQYF. The CDR3 DNA reads TGTGCCATCCGGGACAGGGAGGAGACCCAGTACTTC.